The rows below give T cell receptor beta chains drawn from one sample of a study of early T cells in non-severe SARS-CoV-2 infection. TCRdb independently ran MiXCR on the 5' RACE reads; one entry per CDR3 protein. The sample lists 20,000 to 25,000 distinct CDR3 sequences; less than 7% were seen once. Sequenced: whole blood. The receptors were gathered from an adult who was a healthcare worker with PCR-confirmed SARS-CoV-2 infection or an uninfected control (not recorded which). The CDR3 runs from the conserved cysteine through the conserved F or W. D genes are given only for firm matches. Where a row states a size, it is once, few, many or the class of an expanded clone; other rows omit it.

TRBJ2-2	.	TRBV20-1	many	CSAHNPGRMGELFF	TGCAGTGCCCACAACCCCGGACGCATGGGGGAGCTGTTTTTT
TRBJ2-5	TRBD2	TRBV7-6	many	CASSSSGGEETQYF	TGTGCCAGCAGCTCAAGCGGGGGGGAAGAGACCCAGTACTTC
TRBJ2-1	.	TRBV5-1	many	CASRVGTYNEQFF	TGCGCCAGCAGGGTGGGGACATACAATGAGCAGTTCTTC
TRBJ2-3	.	TRBV10-3	few	CAIGETDTQYF	TGTGCCATCGGGGAAACAGATACGCAGTATTTT
TRBJ2-1	TRBD1	TRBV7-8	few	CASSLNRGAYNEQFF	TGTGCCAGCAGCTTAAACAGGGGCGCCTACAATGAGCAGTTCTTC
TRBJ2-7	.	TRBV4-1	many	CASSQEGIYEQYF	TGCGCCAGCAGCCAAGAGGGTATATACGAGCAGTACTTC
TRBJ2-3	TRBD1	TRBV5-1	many	CASSLRGLSTDTQYF	TGCGCCAGCAGCTTGAGGGGGCTTAGCACAGATACGCAGTATTTT
TRBJ2-2	TRBD1	TRBV5-1	.	CASSPDRENTGELFF	TGCGCCAGCAGCCCGGACAGGGAGAACACCGGGGAGCTGTTTTTT
TRBJ2-2	.	TRBV14	many	CASSQGIRISNTGELFF	TGTGCCAGCAGCCAAGGGATTCGTATATCCAACACCGGGGAGCTGTTTTTT
TRBJ2-7	.	TRBV18	many	CASSPTSTYEQYF	TGTGCCAGCTCACCAACGTCAACCTACGAGCAGTACTTC
TRBJ1-1	.	TRBV6-4	many	CASNLPRRRIPEAFF	TGTGCCAGCAACTTACCTCGGCGGAGGATCCCTGAAGCTTTCTTT
TRBJ2-5	TRBD2	TRBV4-1	.	CASSQVLAGQETQYF	TGCGCCAGCAGCCAAGTTCTAGCGGGGCAAGAGACCCAGTACTTC
TRBJ2-2	TRBD1	TRBV12-3/TRBV12-4	many	CASSPGQVNTGELFF	TGTGCCAGCAGCCCCGGACAGGTGAACACCGGGGAGCTGTTTTTT